One and the same sample provided the 5 T cell receptor beta chains below, sequenced in a study of control samples from healthy donors and cancer patients. Data came from immunoSEQ multiplex PCR; TCRdb stores just in-frame clones and leaves some out. This table has under 80,000 clones, about 87% appearing once. Sample: blood. The origin of the receptors is a man in his fifties or sixties in good health.

The chain joins TRBV28 to TRBJ1-1, with D unclear. Germline-derived CDR1 and CDR2 are MDHEN and SYDVKM. This CDR3 has 15 residues. The V and J ends lost 3 bases and 4 bases respectively, with 15 bases between them. CDR3 DNA: TGTGCCAGCAGTTTGTCTGTAGCCCGGGGCACTGAAGCTTTCTTT. Its translation: CASSLSVARGTEAFF.

The rearrangement joins TRBV19 to TRBJ2-7; 8 bases map to TRBD2. Losses at the gene ends were 3 bases for V and 1 base for J; bases not matched to a gene: 14. CDR3 length: 18 residues. The germline CDR1 and CDR2 sequences are LNHDA and SQIVND (reference sequence). The CDR3 DNA reads as TGTGCCAGTAGTATCTTACCCCCACAGCGGGGGACTTCCTACGAGCAGTACTTC. Protein sequence: CASSILPPQRGTSYEQYF.

V gene TRBV5-4 combines with J gene TRBJ1-1, with unresolved D. Deletions cut 0 bases from V and 0 bases from J, with 9 bases between. The CDR3 length is 15 residues. Per germline, CDR1 SGHNT and CDR2 YYREEE (reference sequence). The CDR3: CASSLEPGLNTEAFF. DNA of the CDR3: TGTGCCAGCAGCTTGGAACCCGGACTGAACACTGAAGCTTTCTTT. The full variable domain, completed using reference TRBV5-4 and TRBJ1-1, is ETGVTQSPTHLIKTRGQQVTLRCSSQSGHNTVSWYQQALGQGPQFIFQYYREEENGRGNFPPRFSGLQFPNYSSELNVNALELDDSALYLCASSLEPGLNTEAFFGQGTRLTVV.

DNA for the CDR3: TGTGCCTGGAGTACTACAGGGGGCCTTAATGAAAAACTGTTTTTT. This gives the protein CAWSTTGGLNEKLFF. The chain couples TRBV30 to TRBJ1-4, with TRBD1 matching over 9 bases. Germline V gene data show CDR1 as GTSNPN and CDR2 as SVGIG (reference sequence). With V trimmed by 2 bases and J by 4 bases, 5 bases remained unmatched. The CDR3 extends over 15 amino acids.

This chain links TRBV3-1 (or the pseudogene TRBV3-2) with TRBJ2-1; 10 nucleotides match TRBD2. The V gene end was trimmed by 4 bases and the J gene end by 5 bases; junction bases not matched to a gene: 5. The germline V gene has CDR1 LGHDT and CDR2 YNNKEL (reference sequence). The CDR3 contains 15 residues. CDR3 region: CASSRQRGGHNEQFF. The CDR3 DNA follows: TGTGCCAGCAGCCGTCAGCGGGGGGGTCACAATGAGCAGTTCTTC.